This T cell receptor beta chain stems from a study of cytomegalovirus exposure and HLA in healthy donors. Of note for this clone: Its antigen remains unknown.

Findings and caveats of the study: In a later analysis, most CMV-associated TCR beta chains appeared HLA-restricted.

Trimming left V 6 bases short and J 4 bases short, with 15 bases between. In germline, CDR1 is SQVTM, CDR2 ANQGSEA. The CDR3 has 14 amino acids. Both 60 Vbeta primers and 13 Jbeta primers went into the PCR. Sequenced by immunoSEQ multiplex PCR; TCRdb stores in-frame clones only, minus some. The sample holds around 140,000 clones, about 77% seen once. V and J are TRBV29-1 and TRBJ2-2, with a weak D call TRBD1 (5 bases). The source of this sequence is a female donor in good health and CMV-seronegative. The sequenced sample was PBMCs. The CDR3 region is CSVIDRAGTGELFF. Here the CDR3 DNA reads TGCAGCGTGATAGACAGAGCAGGCACCGGGGAGCTGTTTTTT.